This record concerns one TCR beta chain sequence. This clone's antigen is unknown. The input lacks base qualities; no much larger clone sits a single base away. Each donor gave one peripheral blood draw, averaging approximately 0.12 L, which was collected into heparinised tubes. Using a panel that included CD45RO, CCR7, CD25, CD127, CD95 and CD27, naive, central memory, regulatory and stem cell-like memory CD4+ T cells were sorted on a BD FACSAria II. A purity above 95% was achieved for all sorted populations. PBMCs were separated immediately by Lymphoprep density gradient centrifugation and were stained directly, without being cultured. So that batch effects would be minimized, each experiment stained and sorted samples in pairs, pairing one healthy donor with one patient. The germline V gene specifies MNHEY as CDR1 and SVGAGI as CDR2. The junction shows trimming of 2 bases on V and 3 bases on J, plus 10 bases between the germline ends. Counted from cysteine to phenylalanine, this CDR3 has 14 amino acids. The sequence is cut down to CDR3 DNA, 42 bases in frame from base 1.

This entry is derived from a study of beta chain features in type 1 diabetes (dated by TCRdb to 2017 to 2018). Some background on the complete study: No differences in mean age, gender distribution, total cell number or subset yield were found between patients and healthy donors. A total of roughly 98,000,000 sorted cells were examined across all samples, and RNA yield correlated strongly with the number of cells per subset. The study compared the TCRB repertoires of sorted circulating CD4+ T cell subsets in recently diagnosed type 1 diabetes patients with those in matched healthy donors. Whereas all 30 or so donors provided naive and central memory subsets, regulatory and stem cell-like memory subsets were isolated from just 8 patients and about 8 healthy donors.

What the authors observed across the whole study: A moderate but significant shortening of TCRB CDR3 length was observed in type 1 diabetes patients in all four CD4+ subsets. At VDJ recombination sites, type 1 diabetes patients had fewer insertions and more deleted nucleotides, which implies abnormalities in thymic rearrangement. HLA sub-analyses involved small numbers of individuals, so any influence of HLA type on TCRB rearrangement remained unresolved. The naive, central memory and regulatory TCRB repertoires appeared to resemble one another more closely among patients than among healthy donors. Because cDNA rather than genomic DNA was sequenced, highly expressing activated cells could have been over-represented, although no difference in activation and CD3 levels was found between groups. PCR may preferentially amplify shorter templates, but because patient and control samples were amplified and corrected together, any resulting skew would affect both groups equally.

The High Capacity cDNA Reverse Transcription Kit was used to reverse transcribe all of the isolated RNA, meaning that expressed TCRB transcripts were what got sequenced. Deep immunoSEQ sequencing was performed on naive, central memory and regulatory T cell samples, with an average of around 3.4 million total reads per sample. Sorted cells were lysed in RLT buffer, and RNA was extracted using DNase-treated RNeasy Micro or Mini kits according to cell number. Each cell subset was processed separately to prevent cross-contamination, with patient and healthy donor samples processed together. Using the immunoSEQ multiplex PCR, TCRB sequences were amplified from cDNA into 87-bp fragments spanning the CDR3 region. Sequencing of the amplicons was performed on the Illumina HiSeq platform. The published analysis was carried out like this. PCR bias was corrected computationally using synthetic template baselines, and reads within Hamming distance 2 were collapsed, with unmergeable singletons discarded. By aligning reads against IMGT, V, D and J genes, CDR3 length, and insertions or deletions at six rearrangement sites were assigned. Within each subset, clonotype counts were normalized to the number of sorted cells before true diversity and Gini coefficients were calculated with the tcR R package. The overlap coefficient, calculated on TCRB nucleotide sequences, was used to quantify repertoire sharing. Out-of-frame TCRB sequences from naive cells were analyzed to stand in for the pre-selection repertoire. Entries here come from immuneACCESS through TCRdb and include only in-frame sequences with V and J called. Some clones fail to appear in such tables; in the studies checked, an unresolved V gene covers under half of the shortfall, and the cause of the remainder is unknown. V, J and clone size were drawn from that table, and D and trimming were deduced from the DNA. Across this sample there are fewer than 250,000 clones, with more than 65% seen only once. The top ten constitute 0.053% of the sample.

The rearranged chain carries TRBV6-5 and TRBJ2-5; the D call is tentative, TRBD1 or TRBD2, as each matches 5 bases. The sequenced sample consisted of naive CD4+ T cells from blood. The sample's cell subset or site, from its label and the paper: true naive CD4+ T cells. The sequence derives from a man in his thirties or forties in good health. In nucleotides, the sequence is TGTGCCAGCAGTTACAGGGGTAGCGAAGAGACCCAGTACTTC. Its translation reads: CASSYRGSEETQYF.